The sequence of this T cell receptor (beta chain) was determined in a study of Ad26.COV2.S vaccination and SARS-CoV-2 variants. The treatment: around 19 received Ad26.COV2.S at low or high dose, single or two shots; 5 received placebo; per-sample allocation not given. Repertoires come from day 63 after the first vaccine or placebo injection. Germline values: CDR1 SNHLY, CDR2 FYNNEI. This CDR3 is 12 amino acids long. V shed 7 bases and J shed 1 base, with 7 bases lying between them. TCRdb's table, derived via immunoSEQ multiplex PCR, lists solely in-frame clones and lacks some. This sample has roughly 510,000 clones; around 88% occur once, and the top ten carry around 13%.

The chain couples TRBV2 to TRBJ1-1; the D is unclear. This TCR was sampled from a person between 18 and 65 years old who received the Ad26.COV2.S COVID-19 vaccine or a placebo. Sequences were derived from peripheral blood, sampled in a trial of Ad26.COV2.S vaccine versus placebo. CDR3 DNA: TGTGCCAGCAACGAGGCGAACACTGAAGCTTTCTTT. This codes for CASNEANTEAFF.